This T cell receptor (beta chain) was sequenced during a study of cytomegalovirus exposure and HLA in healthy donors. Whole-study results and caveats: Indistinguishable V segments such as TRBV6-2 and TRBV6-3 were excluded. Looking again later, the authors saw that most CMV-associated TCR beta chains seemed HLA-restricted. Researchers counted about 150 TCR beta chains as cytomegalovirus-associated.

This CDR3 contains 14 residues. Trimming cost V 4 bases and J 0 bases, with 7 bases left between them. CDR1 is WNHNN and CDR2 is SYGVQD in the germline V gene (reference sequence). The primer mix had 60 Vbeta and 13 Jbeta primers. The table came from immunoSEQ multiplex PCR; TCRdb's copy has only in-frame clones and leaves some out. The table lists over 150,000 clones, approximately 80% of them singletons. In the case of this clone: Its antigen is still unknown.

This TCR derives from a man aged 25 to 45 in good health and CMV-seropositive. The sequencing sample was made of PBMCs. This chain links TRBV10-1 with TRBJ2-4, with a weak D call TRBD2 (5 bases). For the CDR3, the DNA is TGCGCCAGCAGTGCGGACTTAGCCAAAAACATTCAGTACTTC. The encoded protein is CASSADLAKNIQYF.